The 12 T cell receptor beta chains below all came from one sample that was sequenced in a study of blood T cell repertoires in COVID-19. Profiling relied on immunoSEQ multiplex PCR, and the TCRdb table lists in-frame clones only, not all of them. The sample includes fewer than 100,000 clones, more than 70% of them seen just once. Specimen: peripheral blood. These receptors all come from a man in his 70s with acute or convalescent COVID-19.

The chain combines TRBV7-2 with TRBJ2-7; 7 nucleotides align to TRBD1. The V segment lost 5 bases and the J segment 7 bases; nucleotides outside the gene matches: 14. CDR1 is SGHTA, CDR2 FQGNSA, per germline. This CDR3 comprises 15 residues. In DNA, the CDR3 is TGTGCCAGCAGCGCCATCAACAGGGGCGAGGGGGAGCAGTACTTC. It encodes CASSAINRGEGEQYF.

The chain is built from TRBV7-3 and TRBJ2-1, with D possibly TRBD2 on 5 matching bases. There are 16 residues in the CDR3. Germline V lookup: CDR1 SGHTA, CDR2 FQGTGA. V dropped 1 base and J dropped 0 bases, with 10 bases sitting between them. The CDR3 sequence is CASSLMASPSYNEQFF. For the CDR3, the DNA is TGTGCCAGCAGCTTAATGGCTAGCCCCTCCTACAATGAGCAGTTCTTC. Drawing the rest from reference TRBV7-3 and TRBJ2-1, the complete variable domain is GAGVSQTPSNKVTEKGKYVELRCDPISGHTALYWYRQSLGQGPEFLIYFQGTGAADDSGLPNDRFFAVRPEGSVSTLKIQRTERGDSAVYLCASSLMASPSYNEQFFGPGTRLTVL.

The V gene is TRBV10-3, the J gene TRBJ1-5, with D uncertain. CDR1 is ENHRY and CDR2 is SYGVKD in the germline V gene. The CDR3 length is 18 residues. V was trimmed by 0 bases and J by 0 bases, leaving 15 bases between them. CDR3 nucleotide sequence: TGTGCCATCAGTGAGTCGGCGCCGATGGGCTTTAGCAATCAGCCCCAGCATTTT. It codes for CAISESAPMGFSNQPQHF.

The table lists this clone with a few counts. V usage is TRBV18 and J usage is TRBJ2-1, with 8 bases fitting TRBD2. V trimming: 0 bases; J trimming: 2 bases; junction bases outside the gene matches: 3. The CDR3 loop spans 16 amino acids. The germline CDR1 and CDR2 sequences are KGHSH and LQKENI. DNA of the CDR3: TGTGCCAGCTCACCACCGTCGGGAGGGGCCTACAATGAGCAGTTCTTC. This encodes CASSPPSGGAYNEQFF.

The chain carries TRBV13 and TRBJ2-7; tentatively, D is TRBD1 (6 bases). The CDR3 is 15 amino acids. Trimming removed 5 bases from V and 1 base from J, with 15 bases in between. Germline V lookup: CDR1 PRHDT, CDR2 FYEKMQ (reference sequence). CDR3 in DNA: TGTGCCAGCAGCCTGGACCAGGGGACATCCTACGAGCAGTACTTC. This translates into CASSLDQGTSYEQYF.

The rearrangement uses TRBV29-1 and TRBJ1-4, with 10 bases fitting TRBD1. The junction had 4 bases not matched to a gene; V was cut back by 4 bases and J by 5 bases. The CDR3 has 14 amino acids. Germline V lookup: CDR1 SQVTM, CDR2 ANQGSEA. The CDR3 DNA reads as TGCAGCGTTGCGAGGGGACAGGGGAATGAAAAACTGTTTTTT. Translating it yields CSVARGQGNEKLFF.

This CDR3 reads CATSDFTDTGAQYF. CDR3 coding DNA: TGTGCCACCAGTGATTTTACGGACACAGGGGCGCAGTACTTC. This rearrangement joins TRBV24-1 to TRBJ2-7, with 7 bases matching TRBD1. V was clipped by 1 base and J by 9 bases; unmatched bases: 8. CDR1 and CDR2 from the germline V gene are KGHDR and SFDVKD. This CDR3 has 14 residues.

The chain links TRBV20-1 to TRBJ2-7, with 10 bases aligning to TRBD1. This CDR3 is 13 amino acids long. After removal of 3 bases from V and 5 bases from J, the junction contained 4 bases not matched to a gene. Germline V gives CDR1 DFQATT, CDR2 SNEGSKA (reference sequence). The CDR3 bases are TGCAGTGCTAGTGGGACAGGGGTCCACGAGCAGTACTTC. Translating it yields CSASGTGVHEQYF.

V usage is TRBV28 and J usage is TRBJ2-1; 14 nucleotides agree with TRBD2. CDR1 is MDHEN, CDR2 SYDVKM, per germline. The CDR3 consists of 16 residues. The trim removed 5 bases at V and 7 bases at J, leaving 7 bases unmatched. The CDR3 DNA reads TGTGCCAGCAGTGCCCCGGGACTAGCGGGAGCAAATGAGCAGTTCTTC. This encodes CASSAPGLAGANEQFF.

V gene TRBV6-2 or TRBV6-3 combines with J gene TRBJ2-1, with a tentative D call TRBD1 (5 bases). Germline CDR1 reads MNHEY; CDR2 reads SVGEGT. The CDR3 is 15 amino acids. Trimming removed 2 bases from V and 5 bases from J, with 13 bases in between. CDR3 nucleotide sequence: TGTGCCAGCAGTTACGGTGGTAGGGGCCACAATGAGCAGTTCTTC. Translation gives CASSYGGRGHNEQFF.

The rearrangement joins TRBV19 to TRBJ2-1; 11 bases line up with TRBD2. The CDR3 sequence is 14 residues long. Germline lookup yields CDR1 LNHDA and CDR2 SQIVND (reference sequence). The J segment lost 9 bases and the V segment lost 9 bases, leaving 10 bases of the junction unmatched. The CDR3 nucleotides read TGTGCCAGCAGACTAGCGGGAATTGGTGGTGAGCAGTTCTTC. Its translation: CASRLAGIGGEQFF.

In its sample, this clone was seen once. V is TRBV7-2 and J is TRBJ2-1; 10 bases match TRBD2. The CDR3 contains 19 residues. The V and J ends lost 5 bases and 6 bases, in that order; junction bases with no gene match: 19. The V gene's germline CDR1 is SGHTA and CDR2 FQGNSA. The CDR3 DNA reads TGTGCCAGCAGCCCCTGGACTAGCGGACCTCTTATGGCGGGCAATGAGCAGTTCTTC. It translates to CASSPWTSGPLMAGNEQFF.